Listed here is a single T cell receptor beta chain. There is no known antigen for this receptor. No clone much larger than this one lies a single base away; base qualities are absent. The data originate from a study of PD-L1 blockade in urothelial cancer (dated by TCRdb to about 2017). About the study as a whole: Every patient began therapy around 2014 and was given atezolizumab 1,200 mg intravenously every 3 weeks. About 90% of the 29 patients were males with bladder-origin urothelial cancer, and about 60% of the 29 reported a prior smoking history. An ECOG performance status of 0 or 1 was recorded for the patients, and 0 to 3 prior chemotherapy regimens had been received by the patients. Blood samples were analyzed 3 weeks after the start of treatment (second dose) and 6 weeks after the start of treatment. Blood samples gave median yields of approximately 130,000 T cells and approximately 80,000 unique TCRs, along with a median clonality of around 0.075. The study, an exploratory multi-omic analysis, examined somatic, immune and clinical correlates of response to PD-L1 blockade with atezolizumab in urothelial cancer. TCR sequencing covered pretreatment tumor samples and matched, serially collected peripheral blood taken before and after atezolizumab treatment. Durable clinical benefit meant progression-free survival longer than 6 months, and TCR features were also tested against progression-free and overall survival. In the same patients, whole exome sequencing and RNA sequencing of pretreatment tumors were performed in addition to TCR sequencing. About 10 patients achieved durable clinical benefit and approximately 20 did not. Approximately 29 patients had pretreatment blood TCR-seq, 24 had at least one posttreatment blood collection, and 24 had tumor TCR-seq. Overall results and qualifications from the work: Because the sample size was small (n of about 29) and many exploratory analyses were performed, the results are intended to be hypothesis-generating. At 3 weeks after the start of treatment, tumor-associated TCR clones in peripheral blood had expanded more in patients with durable benefit (n ≈ 22, p = 0.022). A pretreatment peripheral blood TCR clonality below the median was linked to improved progression-free and overall survival.

The cohort comprised more than 25 patients with locally advanced or metastatic urothelial carcinoma treated at Memorial Sloan Kettering on a trial protocol. Peripheral blood mononuclear cells were collected from each patient pretreatment and during treatment, giving between 1 and 8 total time points per patient. The Qiagen DNeasy Blood extraction kit was used to purify genomic DNA from total PBMCs and tumor samples. PBMCs were collected pretreatment and during treatment, and were isolated and stored as previously described. Looking up the germline V gene yields CDR1 SQVTM and CDR2 ANQGSEA. Including the terminal cysteine and phenylalanine, the CDR3 comprises 12 residues. Left in the record is the CDR3 DNA by itself, 36 bases read in frame from the first base. Trimming removed 4 bases from V and 6 bases from J, leaving 9 bases between the germline ends. Synthetic TCR analog templates were spiked into each PCR so that absolute template abundance could be estimated from read counts. The immunoSEQ assay used bias-controlled V and J gene primers to amplify TCRbeta CDR3 regions from genomic DNA. Sequencing of rearranged TCRbeta segments was performed at approximately 20X coverage. The paper's processing steps were these. Clustering was used to correct sequencing errors, and CDR3s were annotated against IMGT so that V, D and J genes could be assigned. Only productive TCRbeta rearrangements were used in downstream analyses, excluding out-of-frame or stop-codon sequences. Clonality was calculated as one minus the Shannon entropy normalized by the log of the number of unique productive sequences. Fisher's exact test with Benjamini-Hochberg correction, at a threshold of adjusted p below 0.01, was used to find clones that differed between time points or between blood and tumor. In its TCRdb copy, this immuneACCESS table keeps in-frame sequences only and misses some clones. Where compared with another copy, unresolved V genes explain less than half of these, and the others have no known cause. For V, J and clone size, that table is used; D and trimming come from the DNA. This sample is represented by approximately 38,000 clones; over 70% of them were singletons. Less than 20% of the sample goes to the ten largest clones.

The sequenced sample was PBMCs, obtained around atezolizumab (anti-PD-L1) treatment. The chain couples TRBV29-1 to TRBJ2-2, with a weak D call of TRBD1 (6 bases match). The sequence was collected from a man aged 60 to 69 with urothelial cancer. The bases are TGCAGCGTTGGCAGGGGTTCCGGGGAGCTGTTTTTT. This gives the protein CSVGRGSGELFF.